Listed below are T cell receptor beta chains from one sample, sequenced in a study of shared clonotypes between healthy human individuals. Clones were sequenced by immunoSEQ multiplex PCR, and TCRdb holds only the in-frame ones, with some missing. The sample has around 2,000,000 clones, 85% to 95% seen once. The sequenced sample was naive CD4+ T cells sorted from blood. The receptors were gathered from a man younger than 30 in good health. Each CDR3 is given with its conserved first and last residue. The order of the fields is J gene, D gene, clone size, V gene, CDR3 DNA, CDR3 protein. D genes are given only for firm matches. Clone size is shown for a subset of rows, as once, few, many or a class of expanded clone.

TRBJ1-1 | NA | NA | TRBV29-1 | TGCAGCGTTGGTGAGGGCTCGGTCACTGAAGCTTTCTTT | CSVGEGSVTEAFF
TRBJ1-6 | NA | NA | TRBV7-3 | TGTGCCAGCAGCTTAAGGGCAGGCTTCCCTAATTCACCCCTCCACTTT | CASSLRAGFPNSPLHF
TRBJ1-2 | TRBD1 | NA | TRBV28 | TGTGCCAGCAGTTTTTTAGACAGGGCCCCCAGAGATGGCTACACCTTC | CASSFLDRAPRDGYTF
TRBJ2-1 | TRBD2 | NA | TRBV19 | TGTGCCAGTAGTATAGATGGACTAGGTGGCAATGAGCAGTTCTTC | CASSIDGLGGNEQFF
TRBJ2-7 | TRBD1 | NA | TRBV18 | TGTGCCAGCTCACCGACGACAGGGATCTACGAGCAGTACTTC | CASSPTTGIYEQYF
TRBJ2-5 | NA | NA | TRBV30 | TGTGCCTGGAGTTCCAGGGTTTGGGAGACCCAGTACTTC | CAWSSRVWETQYF
TRBJ1-1 | NA | NA | TRBV5-1 | TGCGCCAGCAGCTATAATCCAGGGGCCGAAACTGAAGCTTTCTTT | CASSYNPGAETEAFF
TRBJ2-3 | TRBD1 | NA | TRBV5-1 | TGCGCCAGCAGCGCGCGGACAGGGGTTGATACGCAGTATTTT | CASSARTGVDTQYF
TRBJ1-4 | TRBD1 | NA | TRBV28 | TGTGCCAGCAGTTTTCCTACAGGGAGGGGGCTGTCTAATGAAAAACTGTTTTTT | CASSFPTGRGLSNEKLFF
TRBJ1-4 | NA | once | TRBV7-9 | TGTGCCAGCAGCTTATCATCCTGGGGCACTAATGAAAAACTGTTTTTT | CASSLSSWGTNEKLFF
TRBJ2-1 | TRBD1 | NA | TRBV5-1 | TGCGCCAGCAGCGAGGACAGGGCCAACAATGAGCAGTTCTTC | CASSEDRANNEQFF
TRBJ2-7 | TRBD2 | NA | TRBV5-4 | TGTGCCAGCAGCCTTACCGGGACTAGGGGCTACGAGCAGTACTTC | CASSLTGTRGYEQYF
TRBJ1-1 | TRBD1 | NA | TRBV10-3 | TGTGCCATCAGTGTCGACAGGGTCACTGAAGCTTTCTTT | CAISVDRVTEAFF
TRBJ1-3 | NA | NA | TRBV18 | TGTGCCAGCTCACCGCGGGACGGCCTCTCTGGAAACACCATATATTTT | CASSPRDGLSGNTIYF